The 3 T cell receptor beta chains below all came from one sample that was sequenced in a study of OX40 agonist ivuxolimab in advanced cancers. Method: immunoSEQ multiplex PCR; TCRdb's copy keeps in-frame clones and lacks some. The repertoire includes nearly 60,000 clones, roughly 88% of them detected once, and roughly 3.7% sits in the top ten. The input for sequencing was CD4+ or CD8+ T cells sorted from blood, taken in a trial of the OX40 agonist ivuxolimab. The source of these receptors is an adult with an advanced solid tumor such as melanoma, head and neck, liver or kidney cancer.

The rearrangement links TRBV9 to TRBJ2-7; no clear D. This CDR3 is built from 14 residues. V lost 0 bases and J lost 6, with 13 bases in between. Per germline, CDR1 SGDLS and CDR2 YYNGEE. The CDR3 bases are TGTGCCAGCAGCGTAGCTTTATCATTCTCCGAGCAGTACTTC. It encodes CASSVALSFSEQYF.

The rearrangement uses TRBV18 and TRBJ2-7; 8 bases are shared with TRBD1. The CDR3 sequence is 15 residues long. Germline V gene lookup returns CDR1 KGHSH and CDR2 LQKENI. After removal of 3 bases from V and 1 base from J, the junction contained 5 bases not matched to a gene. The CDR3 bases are TGTGCCAGCTCACCCGCCGGACAGGGATCCTACGAGCAGTACTTC. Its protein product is CASSPAGQGSYEQYF.

The CDR3: CAINHEGQGGSGYTF. The DNA of the CDR3 is TGTGCCATTAACCACGAAGGCCAGGGCGGGAGCGGCTACACCTTC. The chain employs TRBV10-3 and TRBJ1-2, with a weak D call TRBD1 (5 bases). The CDR3 is 15 amino acids. Trimming removed 9 bases from V and 8 bases from J, with 25 bases in between. Per germline, CDR1 ENHRY and CDR2 SYGVKD.